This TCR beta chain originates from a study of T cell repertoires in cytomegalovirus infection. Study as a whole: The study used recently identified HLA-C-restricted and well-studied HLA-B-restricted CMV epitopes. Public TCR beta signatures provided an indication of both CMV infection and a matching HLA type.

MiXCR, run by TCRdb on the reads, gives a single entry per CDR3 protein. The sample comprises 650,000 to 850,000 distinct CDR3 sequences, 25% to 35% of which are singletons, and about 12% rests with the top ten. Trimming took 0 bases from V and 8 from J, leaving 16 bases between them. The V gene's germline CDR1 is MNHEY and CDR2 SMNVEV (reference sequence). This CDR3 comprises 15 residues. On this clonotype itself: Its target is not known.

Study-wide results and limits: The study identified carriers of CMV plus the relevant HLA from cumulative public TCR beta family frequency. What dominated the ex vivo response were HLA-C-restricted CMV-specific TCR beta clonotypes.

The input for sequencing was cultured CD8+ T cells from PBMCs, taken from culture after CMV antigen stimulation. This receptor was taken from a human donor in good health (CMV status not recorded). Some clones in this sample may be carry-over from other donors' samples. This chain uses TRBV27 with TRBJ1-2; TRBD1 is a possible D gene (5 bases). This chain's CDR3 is CASSLSKAGPYGYTF. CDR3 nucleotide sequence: TGTGCCAGCAGTTTATCGAAGGCAGGGCCTTACGGCTACACCTTC.